The entry below gives a single T cell receptor (beta chain) sequence along with its context. Its antigen has not been determined. It has no much larger one-base neighbor in the sample; base qualities were not kept. This sample was taken from a study of T cell responses to AZD1222 COVID-19 vaccine (dated by TCRdb to the early 2020s). For context, the study as a whole: AZD1222 recipients with second doses at about 4 weeks or about 12 weeks were pooled, because spike-specific TCR depth and breadth did not differ between schedules. A total of under 250 trial participants underwent TCR sequencing, of whom about 200 had received two doses of AZD1222 and approximately 26 had received two doses of the MenACWY control vaccine. Enrollment into the trials was organized by age into subgroups of 18-55, 56-69 and 70-plus years, and those subgroups contained roughly 140, 27 and 60 TCR-sequenced participants, respectively. What the research found in general, with its limitations: After two AZD1222 doses, both the breadth and the depth of spike-specific TCRs were significantly higher than at day 0 and than in MenACWY recipients. Because no samples from the day 14 peak response were available, repertoires could be characterized only after the peak T cell response. In the small 56-69-year group, the increase in depth fell short of significance, most likely because of low power. Conclusions about previously exposed vaccinees are limited, since just five to seven AZD1222 recipients were seropositive for SARS-CoV-2 at baseline. Participants were mostly white British, with more females than males. The authors suggested clonal diversity may have been underestimated. Reportedly, close to half of the unique spike-specific TCRs recognized epitopes lying outside the regions that are mutated in the B.1.351 and B.1.1.7 variants. The vaccine-associated CD4 TCRs covered the entire spike protein, and the dominant responses fell in regions 160-218 and 743-854.

The label giving this sample's time point can be read as: baseline before first vaccination. The vaccinee samples were drawn from two UK trials, COV001 and COV002, one of which was a single-blind randomized controlled phase 2/3 trial testing AZD1222 (ChAdOx1 nCoV-19) in healthy adults. For TCRbeta chain sequencing, PBMC samples from trial participants were taken at day 0 and at day 28 after the second dose. The CDR3 regions of human TCRbeta chains were subjected to immunosequencing. Per the original workflow: TCRs in the repertoires were matched against a reference library of SARS-CoV-2-specific TCRs that had been generated with the MIRA antigen-specificity platform. Breadth was defined as the fraction of unique TCRs that were SARS-CoV-2-associated, and depth was defined as the fraction of total T cells that were SARS-CoV-2-associated. Using the MIRA data, each spike-specific TCR was assigned both to the spike region to which the TCR was reactive and to a CD4 or CD8 class. Log10-transformed breadth and depth values were compared by one-way ANOVA with Sidak's multiple comparisons tests. TCRdb took this table from immuneACCESS and kept in-frame rearrangements with V and J called. Such tables lack part of the clones; where checked against another copy, unresolved V genes explain under half of the gap, and the rest is unexplained. D and trimming come from the DNA, and the V and J calls and clone size come from that table. The sample has about 180,000 clones on record, roughly nine tenths of them singletons. The top ten constitute approximately 1.6% of the sample.

V and J are truncated by 1 base and 5 bases respectively, leaving an intervening sequence of 11 bases. Including cysteine and phenylalanine, the CDR3 has 14 amino acids. Here the CDR3 DNA is all that survives: 42 bases in frame from base 1. The germline V gene encodes CDR1 MNHEY and CDR2 SVGAGI. The sequence links TRBV6-5 to TRBJ1-2; tentative D gene TRBD1, with 6 bases matching. This TCR was sampled from an adult in good health. The sequences come from peripheral blood, collected on day 0 of AZD1222 vaccination. The CDR3 region reads CASSYYRDSYGYTF. The DNA sequence is TGTGCCAGCAGTTACTACAGGGATTCGTATGGCTACACCTTC.